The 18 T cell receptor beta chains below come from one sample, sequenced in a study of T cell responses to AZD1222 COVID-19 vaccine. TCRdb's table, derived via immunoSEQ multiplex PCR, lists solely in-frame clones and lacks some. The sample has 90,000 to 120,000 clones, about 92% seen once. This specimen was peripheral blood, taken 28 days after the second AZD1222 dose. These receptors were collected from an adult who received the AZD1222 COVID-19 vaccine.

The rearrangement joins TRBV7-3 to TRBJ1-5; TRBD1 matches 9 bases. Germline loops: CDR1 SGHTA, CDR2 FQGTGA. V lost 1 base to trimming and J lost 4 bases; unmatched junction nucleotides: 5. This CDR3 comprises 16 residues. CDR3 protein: CASSLKDRGPNQPQHF. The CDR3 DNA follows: TGTGCCAGCAGCTTAAAGGACAGGGGTCCTAATCAGCCCCAGCATTTT.

CDR3 in amino acids: CASSLLDMYNEQFF. The CDR3 DNA is TGTGCCAGCAGTTTGCTGGACATGTACAATGAGCAGTTCTTC. The chain has TRBV27 and TRBJ2-1, with TRBD1 as a possible D gene (5 bases). The CDR3 contains 14 residues. Germline lookup yields CDR1 MNHEY and CDR2 SMNVEV (reference sequence). Trimming took 3 bases from V and 4 from J, leaving 10 bases between them.

This CDR3 is CASSQPGQASYEQYF. CDR3 DNA: TGTGCCAGCAGTCAACCGGGACAGGCCTCCTACGAGCAGTACTTC. This chain joins TRBV27 and TRBJ2-7, with 8 bases identical to TRBD1. This CDR3 contains 15 residues. V shed 5 bases and J 0 bases; nucleotides not matched to a gene: 6. CDR1 is MNHEY, CDR2 SMNVEV, per germline (reference sequence).

The CDR3 protein is CASSPPGVVSEAFF. The CDR3 coding sequence is TGTGCCAGCAGCCCTCCAGGAGTGGTGTCAGAAGCTTTCTTT. The V gene is TRBV9, the J gene TRBJ1-1; D is unclear. The ends were cut back, 4 bases at V and 8 bases at J, with 18 bases in the middle. Germline V gene data show CDR1 as SGDLS and CDR2 as YYNGEE. The CDR3 is 14 amino acids.

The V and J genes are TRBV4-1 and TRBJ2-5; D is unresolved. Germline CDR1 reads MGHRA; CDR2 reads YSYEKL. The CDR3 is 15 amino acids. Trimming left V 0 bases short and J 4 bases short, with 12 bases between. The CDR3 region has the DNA TGCGCCAGCAGCCAAGATTATTTCAGGAGAGAGACCCAGTACTTC. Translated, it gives CASSQDYFRRETQYF.

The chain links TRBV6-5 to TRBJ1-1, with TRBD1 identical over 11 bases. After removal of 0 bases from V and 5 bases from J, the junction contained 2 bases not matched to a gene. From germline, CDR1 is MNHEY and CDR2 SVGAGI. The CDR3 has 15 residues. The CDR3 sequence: CASSYSGTGGTEAFF. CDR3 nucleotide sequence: TGTGCCAGCAGTTACTCCGGGACAGGGGGAACTGAAGCTTTCTTT.

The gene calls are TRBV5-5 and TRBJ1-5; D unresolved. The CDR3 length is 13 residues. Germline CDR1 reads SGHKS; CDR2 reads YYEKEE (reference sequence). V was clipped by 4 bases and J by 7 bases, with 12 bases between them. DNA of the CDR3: TGTGCCAGCAGCCCGACCTCGACCCAGCCCCAGCATTTT. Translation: CASSPTSTQPQHF.

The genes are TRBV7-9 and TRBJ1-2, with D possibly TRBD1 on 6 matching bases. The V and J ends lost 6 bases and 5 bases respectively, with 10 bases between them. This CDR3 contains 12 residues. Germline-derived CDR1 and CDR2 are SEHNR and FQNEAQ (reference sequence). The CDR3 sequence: CASRDRSYGYTF. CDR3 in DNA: TGTGCCAGCAGGGACAGATCTTATGGCTACACCTTC.

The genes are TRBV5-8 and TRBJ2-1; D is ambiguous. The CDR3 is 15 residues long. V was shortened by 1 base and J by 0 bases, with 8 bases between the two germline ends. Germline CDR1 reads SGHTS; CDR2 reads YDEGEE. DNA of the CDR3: TGTGCCAGCAGCTTGTCGGCCAGCTCCTACAATGAGCAGTTCTTC. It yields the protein CASSLSASSYNEQFF.

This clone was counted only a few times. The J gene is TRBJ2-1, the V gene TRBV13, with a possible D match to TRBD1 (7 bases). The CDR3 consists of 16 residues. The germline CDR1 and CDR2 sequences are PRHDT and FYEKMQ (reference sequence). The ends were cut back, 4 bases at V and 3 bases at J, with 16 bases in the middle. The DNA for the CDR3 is TGTGCCAGCAGCTCCCCAGGAGGGGGCCGCTACAATGAGCAGTTCTTC. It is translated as CASSSPGGGRYNEQFF.

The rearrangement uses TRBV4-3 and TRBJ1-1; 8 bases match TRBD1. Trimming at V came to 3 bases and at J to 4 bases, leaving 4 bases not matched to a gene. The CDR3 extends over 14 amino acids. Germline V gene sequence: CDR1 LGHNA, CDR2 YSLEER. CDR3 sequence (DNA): TGCGCCAGCAGCCAGGACAGGGTTCTCACTGAAGCTTTCTTT. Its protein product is CASSQDRVLTEAFF.

CDR3 amino acids: CASRRLQNEQFF. The CDR3 nucleotides read TGTGCCAGCAGACGACTACAAAATGAGCAGTTCTTC. The rearrangement joins TRBV7-8 to TRBJ2-1; tentative D call: TRBD2 (5 bases). The CDR3 covers 12 residues. Trimming cost V 6 bases and J 7 bases, with 10 bases left between them. CDR1 is SGHVS, CDR2 FQNEAQ, per germline.

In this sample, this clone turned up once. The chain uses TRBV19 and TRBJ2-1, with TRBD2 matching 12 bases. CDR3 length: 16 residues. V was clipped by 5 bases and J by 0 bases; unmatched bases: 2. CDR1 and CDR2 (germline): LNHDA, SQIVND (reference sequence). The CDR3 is CASSRLAGDSYNEQFF. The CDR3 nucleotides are TGTGCCAGTAGTCGACTAGCGGGGGACTCCTACAATGAGCAGTTCTTC.

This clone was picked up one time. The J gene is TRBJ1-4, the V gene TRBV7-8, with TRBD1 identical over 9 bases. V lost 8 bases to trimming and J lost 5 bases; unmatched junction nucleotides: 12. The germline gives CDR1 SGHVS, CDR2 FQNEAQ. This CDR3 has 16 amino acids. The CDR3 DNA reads TGTGCCAGCGGGAGGGACAGGGTGCGGTTCAATGAAAAACTGTTTTTT. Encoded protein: CASGRDRVRFNEKLFF. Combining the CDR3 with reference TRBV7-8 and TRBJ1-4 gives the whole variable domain GAGVSQSPRYKVAKRGQDVALRCDPISGHVSLFWYQQALGQGPEFLTYFQNEAQLDKSGLPSDRFFAERPEGSVSTLKIQRTQQEDSAVYLCASGRDRVRFNEKLFFGSGTQLSVL.

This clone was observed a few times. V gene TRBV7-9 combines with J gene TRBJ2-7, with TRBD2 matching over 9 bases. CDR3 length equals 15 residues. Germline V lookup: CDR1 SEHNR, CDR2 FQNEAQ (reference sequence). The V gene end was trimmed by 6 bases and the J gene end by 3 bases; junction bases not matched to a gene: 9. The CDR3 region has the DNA TGTGCCAGCAGTCTAATCACGCGGGGGGGCTACGAGCAGTACTTC. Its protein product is CASSLITRGGYEQYF.

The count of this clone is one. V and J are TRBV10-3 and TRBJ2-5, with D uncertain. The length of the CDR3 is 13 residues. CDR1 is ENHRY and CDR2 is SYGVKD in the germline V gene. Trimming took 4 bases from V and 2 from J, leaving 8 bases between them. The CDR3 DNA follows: TGTGCCATCAGTGCATGGGCACAAGAGACCCAGTACTTC. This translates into CAISAWAQETQYF.

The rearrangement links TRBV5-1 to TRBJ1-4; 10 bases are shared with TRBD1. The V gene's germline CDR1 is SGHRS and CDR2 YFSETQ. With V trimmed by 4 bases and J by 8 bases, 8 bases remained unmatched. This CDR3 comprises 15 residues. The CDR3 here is CASSGRQGATEKLFF. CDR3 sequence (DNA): TGCGCCAGCAGCGGGAGACAGGGGGCGACGGAAAAACTGTTTTTT.

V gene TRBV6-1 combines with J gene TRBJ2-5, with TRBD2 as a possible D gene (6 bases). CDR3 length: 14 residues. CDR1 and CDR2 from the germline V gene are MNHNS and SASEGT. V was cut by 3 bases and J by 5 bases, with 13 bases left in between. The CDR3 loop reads CASSDGGLVETQYF. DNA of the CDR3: TGTGCCAGCAGTGATGGGGGGTTGGTCGAGACCCAGTACTTC.